Following are 14 T cell receptor beta chains from one sample sequenced in a study of T-cell reconstitution after alpha-beta-depleted transplantation in children. Molecular barcoding with unique molecular identifiers was used for the TCRbeta library. Each CDR3 protein gets one entry after TCRdb re-called the PCR reads with MiXCR. This sample carries 200,000 to 250,000 distinct CDR3 sequences, 9.5% to 13% of them seen once, and the ten largest clones take roughly 30%. The material was PBMCs, obtained before TCRalphabeta/CD19-depleted stem cell transplant. All receptors come from a child less than two years old with acute myeloid leukemia, due to receive a stem cell transplant.

By share, this clonotype counts as medium-sized. The chain joins TRBV5-1 to TRBJ2-1; TRBD2 agrees at 8 bases. With 4 bases clipped from V and 0 bases from J, the junction kept 3 bases outside the gene matches. The CDR3 length is 15 residues. The germline CDR1 and CDR2 sequences are SGHRS and YFSETQ. The CDR3 sequence is CASSLGTSSYNEQFF. In DNA, the CDR3 is TGCGCCAGCAGCCTCGGGACTAGCTCCTACAATGAGCAGTTCTTC.

The V gene is TRBV6-2 or TRBV6-3, the J gene TRBJ1-3; D unclear. CDR3 length: 14 residues. V lost 6 bases and J lost 2, with 11 bases in between. Germline lookup yields CDR1 MNHEY and CDR2 SVGEGT. CDR3 sequence reads: CASSAHKTGNTIYF. CDR3 in DNA: TGTGCCAGCAGCGCCCACAAAACTGGAAACACCATATATTTT.

The sample holds many counts of this clonotype. The chain uses TRBV12-3 or TRBV12-4 and TRBJ1-2, with D maybe TRBD1 (6 bases). CDR3 length equals 17 residues. Deletions cut 4 bases from V and 4 bases from J, with 22 bases between. The CDR3 region is CASSWSTGTPGVYGYTF. In DNA, the CDR3 is TGTGCCAGCAGTTGGTCTACCGGGACACCAGGCGTCTATGGCTACACCTTC.

This clonotype was seen at least ten times. This chain joins TRBV7-8 and TRBJ1-5; 7 bases are shared with TRBD1. The V segment lost 3 bases and the J segment 4 bases; nucleotides outside the gene matches: 6. Germline CDR1 reads SGHVS; CDR2 reads FQNEAQ. The CDR3 is made up of 15 amino acids. The CDR3: CASSLGQSGNQPQHF. In DNA form, the CDR3 reads TGTGCCAGCAGCTTGGGACAGTCTGGGAATCAGCCCCAGCATTTT.

This clonotype was seen more than once but under ten times. V is TRBV23-1 and J is TRBJ1-2; 9 bases align to TRBD1. TRBV23-1 is sorted into the ORF group, with uncertain function. This CDR3 has 14 residues. Losses at the gene ends were 7 bases for V and 8 bases for J; bases not matched to a gene: 11. The CDR3 loop reads CASMGQGDLRGYTF. In nucleotides, the CDR3 is TGCGCCAGCATGGGACAGGGCGATCTAAGAGGCTACACCTTC.

This clonotype was found many times. V and J are TRBV2 and TRBJ1-5; D is undetermined. The CDR3 length is 13 residues. Germline CDR1 reads SNHLY; CDR2 reads FYNNEI. Trimming took off 4 bases at V and 5 bases at J, with 9 bases between the two ends. For the CDR3, the DNA is TGTGCCAGCAGTGGGGCCTACTATCAGCCCCAGCATTTT. It is translated as CASSGAYYQPQHF.

This clonotype came up many times. This chain uses TRBV5-1 with TRBJ2-3; D might be TRBD2 (6 bases). Trimming removed 7 bases from V and 1 base from J, with 13 bases in between. The CDR3 has 14 residues. CDR1 SGHRS and CDR2 YFSETQ come from the germline V gene. CDR3 sequence: CASGGSLGTDTQYF. DNA for the CDR3: TGCGCCAGCGGGGGGAGCCTAGGCACAGATACGCAGTATTTT.

This sequence joins TRBV30 and TRBJ2-1; no reliable D call. Per germline, CDR1 GTSNPN and CDR2 SVGIG (reference sequence). The CDR3 sequence is 12 residues long. Trimming took off 2 bases at V and 7 bases at J, with 9 bases between the two ends. Here the CDR3 DNA reads TGTGCCTGGAGTCGGGTTGGGAATGAGCAGTTCTTC. It yields the protein CAWSRVGNEQFF.

This clonotype was recorded many times. The chain employs TRBV5-1 and TRBJ2-5; 7 bases are a match to TRBD2. V was pared by 7 bases and J by 3 bases, with 6 bases of the junction left unmatched. This CDR3 contains 13 residues. The V gene's germline CDR1 is SGHRS and CDR2 YFSETQ. CDR3 nucleotides: TGCGCCAGCTTCACGGCGGGAGAAGAGACCCAGTACTTC. This translates into CASFTAGEETQYF.

The chain is built from TRBV7-2 and TRBJ2-2; possible D gene TRBD1, 5 bases. The CDR3 runs 15 residues. V lost 6 bases, J lost 0 bases, and 11 bases lay in between. Per germline, CDR1 SGHTA and CDR2 FQGNSA. The CDR3 reads CASRGVGTNTGELFF. DNA of the CDR3: TGTGCCAGCAGAGGGGTGGGAACGAACACCGGGGAGCTGTTTTTT.

There are many counts of this clonotype. The CDR3 region has the DNA TGTGCCAGCAGTTTTGGACGATCGGATGGCTACACCTTC. This encodes CASSFGRSDGYTF. The chain is built from TRBV6-5 and TRBJ1-2; D gene ambiguous. Trimming took off 4 bases at V and 6 bases at J, with 12 bases between the two ends. The CDR3 spans 13 residues. Germline V CDR1 and CDR2: MNHEY, SVGAGI.

This clonotype was found many times. V usage is TRBV15 and J usage is TRBJ1-2, with D tentatively TRBD1 (6 bases). The CDR3 is 15 residues long. CDR1 LNHNV and CDR2 YYDKDF come from the germline V gene (reference sequence). The V end lost 0 bases, the J end lost 2 bases, and 10 bases lay between the germline ends. The CDR3 nucleotides are TGTGCCACCAGCAGAGAAATAGGGGGGAACTATGGCTACACCTTC. Residues: CATSREIGGNYGYTF.

This chain joins TRBV27 and TRBJ2-1; 12 positions agree with TRBD1. This CDR3 spans 15 amino acids. J lost 10 bases, V lost 2 bases, and 6 bases had no gene match. The V gene's germline CDR1 is MNHEY and CDR2 SMNVEV (reference sequence). CDR3 DNA sequence: TGTGCCAGCAGTTTAGGGACAGGGGGCAGGGAGGAGCAGTTCTTC. The encoded protein is CASSLGTGGREEQFF.

This clonotype has just a few counts. V gene TRBV5-1 combines with J gene TRBJ1-1; 7 nucleotides line up with TRBD1. Looked up from germline, CDR1 is SGHRS and CDR2 is YFSETQ. V lost 5 bases to trimming and J lost 5 bases; unmatched junction nucleotides: 6. This CDR3 has 13 residues. Written as DNA, the CDR3 is TGCGCCAGCAGTCAGGGGGTCGGAACTGAAGCTTTCTTT. This sequence encodes CASSQGVGTEAFF.